This TCR beta chain emerged from a study of radiotherapy plus CTLA-4 blockade in lung cancer. For the study at large: Objective responses emerged in around 18% of patients, and roughly 28% attained disease control.

Chemo-refractory metastatic non-small-cell lung cancer patients underwent focal radiation alongside CTLA-4 blockade with ipilimumab. Details on this clone: What it binds is not known.

Assay: immunoSEQ multiplex PCR; the TCRdb copy retains only in-frame clones and omits some. The repertoire holds about 97,000 clones, with 65% to 85% as singletons. Notes on the study in general: An expansion of tumor-derived TCR clones occurred in blood after radiotherapy plus ipilimumab. The best prediction of response reportedly came from early blood T cell clone dynamics, with interferon-beta.

This TCR derives from a human donor with non-small cell lung cancer who had a partial response to radiotherapy plus ipilimumab. Some clones in this sample may be carry-over from other donors' samples. Sequencing used peripheral blood, obtained from a patient treated with radiotherapy plus ipilimumab.

The CDR3 bases are TGTGCCAGTTCCCCCTGGGCAGGGAACGAGCAGTACTTC. Its protein product is CASSPWAGNEQYF. The chain joins TRBV25-1 to TRBJ2-7; the D gene is possibly TRBD1 (5 bases). The CDR3 is 13 amino acids. The V end was cut by 9 bases, the J end by 5 bases, with 17 bases between. CDR1 and CDR2 from the germline V gene are MGHDK and SYGVNS.